The 32 T cell receptor beta chains below come from one sample, sequenced in a study of cytotoxic CD8 clonotypes in ibrutinib-treated CLL. Assay: immunoSEQ multiplex PCR; the TCRdb copy retains only in-frame clones and omits some. This table has 200,000 to 250,000 clones, about four fifths appearing once. The source material was PBMCs, sampled after 12 months of ibrutinib treatment. The receptors originated from a human donor with chronic lymphocytic leukemia.

This rearrangement joins TRBV19 to TRBJ1-4; tentatively, D is TRBD1 (5 bases). The length of the CDR3 is 13 residues. Germline CDR1 and CDR2: LNHDA and SQIVND (reference sequence). Trimming left V 10 bases short and J 4 bases short, with 13 bases between. DNA of the CDR3: TGTGCCACACAGGACACTCTTAATGAAAAACTGTTTTTT. Amino acid sequence: CATQDTLNEKLFF.

The chain combines TRBV4-1 with TRBJ2-2, with no clear D. The ends were cut back, 4 bases at V and 1 base at J, with 4 bases in the middle. Looked up from germline, CDR1 is MGHRA and CDR2 is YSYEKL. The CDR3 has 13 residues. The CDR3 coding sequence is TGCGCCAGCAGCCTCGGGAACACCGGGGAGCTGTTTTTT. Translated: CASSLGNTGELFF.

The V and J genes are TRBV27 and TRBJ1-6, with D perhaps TRBD1 (6 bases). Germline V gene lookup returns CDR1 MNHEY and CDR2 SMNVEV (reference sequence). The CDR3 contains 18 residues. Trimming stripped 0 bases from V and 7 bases from J, with 19 bases between. The CDR3 DNA is TGTGCCAGCAGTTTATCCTGGGGCCTCCTAGGGGGAAATTCACCCCTCCACTTT. It is translated as CASSLSWGLLGGNSPLHF.

The V gene is TRBV9, the J gene TRBJ2-2, with 10 bases lining up with TRBD1. Germline V gene lookup returns CDR1 SGDLS and CDR2 YYNGEE. With 4 bases clipped from V and 6 bases from J, the junction kept 15 bases outside the gene matches. The CDR3 totals 18 residues. The CDR3 coding sequence is TGTGCCAGCAGCTTCTCAAGAGGGGGACAGGGGTCGGCCGGGGAGCTGTTTTTT. Its translation: CASSFSRGGQGSAGELFF.

This chain connects TRBV27 to TRBJ1-5; 9 bases match TRBD1. The CDR3 consists of 14 residues. The J segment lost 6 bases and the V segment lost 2 bases, leaving 2 bases of the junction unmatched. Germline assignment: CDR1 MNHEY and CDR2 SMNVEV (reference sequence). CDR3 DNA sequence: TGTGCCAGCAGTTTAGAGGGACAGGGTCAGCCCCAGCATTTT. Its translation is CASSLEGQGQPQHF.

The chain employs TRBV7-8 and TRBJ1-1, with D unresolved. CDR1 and CDR2 from the germline V gene are SGHVS and FQNEAQ. Trimming cost V 2 bases and J 7 bases, with 8 bases left between them. The CDR3 has 12 residues. CDR3 residues: CASSLPANEAFF. As DNA, the CDR3 is TGTGCCAGCAGCTTACCTGCCAATGAAGCTTTCTTT.

This rearrangement joins TRBV6-5 to TRBJ2-5; TRBD1 or TRBD2 may be the D gene (7 bases each). The germline V gene encodes CDR1 MNHEY and CDR2 SVGAGI. The CDR3 is 15 residues long. V was pared by 6 bases and J by 5 bases, with 19 bases between. Here the CDR3 DNA reads TGTGCCAGCAGCCTAGACAGGGAGGGAGTCGAGACCCAGTACTTC. It specifies CASSLDREGVETQYF.

V and J are TRBV5-1 and TRBJ1-3; a weak D match, TRBD1 (6 bases). Germline-derived CDR1 and CDR2 are SGHRS and YFSETQ. This CDR3 region has 14 residues. Trimming pared 3 bases from V and 4 bases from J, leaving 11 bases between. Here the CDR3 reads CASSSGADGNTIYF. For the CDR3, the DNA is TGCGCCAGCAGCTCAGGGGCTGACGGAAACACCATATATTTT.

This chain links TRBV2 with TRBJ1-5, with D maybe TRBD1 (5 bases). The V gene's germline CDR1 is SNHLY and CDR2 FYNNEI. This CDR3 is 14 amino acids long. Deletions cut 8 bases from V and 1 base from J, with 12 bases between. CDR3 residues: CASWAGPSNQPQHF. CDR3 DNA sequence: TGTGCCAGCTGGGCAGGGCCGAGCAATCAGCCCCAGCATTTT.

The V gene is TRBV6-6, the J gene TRBJ2-3, with D perhaps matching TRBD2 (5 bases). Looked up from germline, CDR1 is MNHNY and CDR2 is SVGAGI (reference sequence). Deletions cut 2 bases from V and 3 bases from J, with 15 bases between. The CDR3 is 16 residues long. The CDR3 here is CASSYRSITSTDTQYF. In DNA, the CDR3 is TGTGCCAGCAGTTACCGGAGCATAACTAGTACAGATACGCAGTATTTT.

The rearrangement links TRBV5-1 to TRBJ2-7; D possibly corresponds to TRBD1 (5 bases). Trimming removed 1 base at V and 4 bases at J, with 15 bases between. This CDR3 has 15 residues. Germline CDR1 is SGHRS and CDR2 is YFSETQ. The CDR3 protein is CASSLKAGLEYEQYF. The CDR3, as DNA: TGCGCCAGCAGCTTGAAGGCAGGGTTGGAGTACGAGCAGTACTTC. Complete variable domain (other parts from reference TRBV5-1 and TRBJ2-7): KAGVTQTPRYLIKTRGQQVTLSCSPISGHRSVSWYQQTPGQGLQFLFEYFSETQRNKGNFPGRFSGRQFSNSRSEMNVSTLELGDSALYLCASSLKAGLEYEQYFGPGTRLTVT.

V usage is TRBV10-3 and J usage is TRBJ1-2, with D possibly TRBD1 on 5 matching bases. The CDR3 consists of 15 residues. Germline assignment: CDR1 ENHRY and CDR2 SYGVKD. V gave up 0 bases and J gave up 4 bases, with 12 bases separating them. CDR3 bases: TGTGCCATCAGTGAGTCGAATCGGGGCTCCTATGGCTACACCTTC. Translated: CAISESNRGSYGYTF.

This chain uses TRBV13 with TRBJ2-1; 9 bases line up with TRBD2. The CDR3 has 15 residues. After removal of 5 bases from V and 7 bases from J, the junction contained 9 bases not matched to a gene. CDR1 and CDR2 (germline): PRHDT, FYEKMQ (reference sequence). The CDR3: CASSRGLAGWNEQFF. The DNA for the CDR3 is TGTGCCAGCAGCCGGGGGCTAGCGGGATGGAATGAGCAGTTCTTC.

This chain links TRBV19 with TRBJ2-1; 7 bases map to TRBD2. Germline CDR1 LNHDA, CDR2 SQIVND (reference sequence). After removal of 7 bases from V and 0 bases from J, the junction contained 12 bases not matched to a gene. There are 17 residues in the CDR3. Here the CDR3 DNA reads TGTGCCAGTACCCCCGGGCGCCAGCGGGGCTCCTACAATGAGCAGTTCTTC. Its protein is CASTPGRQRGSYNEQFF.

This clone was observed a handful of times. The chain carries TRBV5-1 and TRBJ2-3, with D perhaps matching TRBD1 (6 bases). The CDR3 sequence is 14 residues long. Deletions cut 4 bases from V and 3 bases from J, with 12 bases between. Germline loops: CDR1 SGHRS, CDR2 YFSETQ. In nucleotides, the CDR3 is TGCGCCAGCAGCCCGAGAGGGGGTACAGATACGCAGTATTTT. Its protein product is CASSPRGGTDTQYF. Complete variable domain (other parts from reference TRBV5-1 and TRBJ2-3): KAGVTQTPRYLIKTRGQQVTLSCSPISGHRSVSWYQQTPGQGLQFLFEYFSETQRNKGNFPGRFSGRQFSNSRSEMNVSTLELGDSALYLCASSPRGGTDTQYFGPGTRLTVL.

The chain carries TRBV5-1 and TRBJ1-3; tentative D call: TRBD1 (6 bases). There are 17 residues in the CDR3. Per germline, CDR1 SGHRS and CDR2 YFSETQ. Trimming took off 2 bases at V and 2 bases at J, with 17 bases between the two ends. The CDR3 nucleotides are TGCGCCAGCAGCTTAGGGGGTTTGGGGCCCGCTGGAAACACCATATATTTT. It encodes CASSLGGLGPAGNTIYF.

This clone was seen a handful of times. This chain uses TRBV13 with TRBJ2-1; 9 bases match TRBD1. The CDR3 has 16 amino acids. CDR1 is PRHDT and CDR2 is FYEKMQ in the germline V gene (reference sequence). The ends lost 5 bases at V and 8 bases at J; junction bases unmatched: 13. DNA of the CDR3: TGTGCCAGCAGCCGAGCCGGGACAGGGTTTATGTATGAGCAGTTCTTC. This translates into CASSRAGTGFMYEQFF.

Here the CDR3 DNA reads TGTGCCAGCAGGGCCGGGACTAGCGGGAAAAATGAGCAGTTCTTC. This translates into CASRAGTSGKNEQFF. The chain is built from TRBV6-1 and TRBJ2-1, with 13 bases aligning to TRBD2. Trimming at V came to 6 bases and at J to 7 bases, leaving 6 bases not matched to a gene. Germline V gene lookup returns CDR1 MNHNS and CDR2 SASEGT. The CDR3 contains 15 residues.

As to this clone: The identical CDR3 is also encoded by other nucleotide sequences in the sample. V is TRBV11-2 and J is TRBJ1-5; D gene ambiguous. This CDR3 is built from 13 residues. The germline CDR1 and CDR2 sequences are SGHAT and FQNNGV. V dropped 1 base and J dropped 3 bases, with 4 bases sitting between them. In DNA, the CDR3 is TGTGCCAGCAGCTTAGTCTCCAATCAGCCCCAGCATTTT. Protein product: CASSLVSNQPQHF. The variable domain in full, with the rest retrieved from reference TRBV11-2 and TRBJ1-5, is EAGVAQSPRYKIIEKRQSVAFWCNPISGHATLYWYQQILGQGPKLLIQFQNNGVVDDSQLPKDRFSAERLKGVDSTLKIQPAKLEDSAVYLCASSLVSNQPQHFGDGTRLSIL.

The chain links TRBV18 to TRBJ2-4; 7 nucleotides match TRBD1. Germline V gene sequence: CDR1 KGHSH, CDR2 LQKENI. J was trimmed by 2 bases and V by 5 bases; bases with no gene match: 9. The CDR3 has 16 amino acids. The CDR3 nucleotides are TGTGCCAGCTCAAGACTTCCGGGACAGTCCAAAAACATTCAGTACTTC. It is translated as CASSRLPGQSKNIQYF.

This clone was detected once. The genes are TRBV10-3 and TRBJ2-1, with TRBD2 matching over 11 bases. The CDR3 runs to 19 residues. The germline V gene has CDR1 ENHRY and CDR2 SYGVKD. V was clipped by 0 bases and J by 5 bases; unmatched bases: 12. CDR3 protein: CAISESGRGTSGTNNEQFF. The CDR3 nucleotides are TGTGCCATCAGTGAGTCTGGCAGGGGGACTAGCGGTACCAACAATGAGCAGTTCTTC.

This clone has a single count. CDR3 sequence (DNA): TGCGCCAGCAGCCCCGGGACAGGGGTCTATAGCAATCAGCCCCAGCATTTT. Its translation is CASSPGTGVYSNQPQHF. The chain carries TRBV5-1 and TRBJ1-5; 10 bases line up with TRBD1. Germline CDR1 reads SGHRS; CDR2 reads YFSETQ. J lost 0 bases, V lost 4 bases, and 7 bases had no gene match. This CDR3 is built from 17 residues.

The chain couples TRBV25-1 to TRBJ1-2; 7 bases match TRBD1. Germline lookup yields CDR1 MGHDK and CDR2 SYGVNS. The junction had 4 bases not matched to a gene; V was cut back by 8 bases and J by 4 bases. The CDR3 has 12 amino acids. CDR3 bases: TGTGCCAGCCAGGGGGGGGGCTATGGCTACACCTTC. Encoded protein: CASQGGGYGYTF.

The rearrangement joins TRBV9 to TRBJ1-3, with D tentatively TRBD1 (6 bases). V was cut by 3 bases and J by 0 bases, with 13 bases left in between. Per the germline V gene, CDR1 is SGDLS and CDR2 is YYNGEE. CDR3 length equals 16 residues. The CDR3 DNA sequence: TGTGCCAGCAGCGAGCGACAGGACCCCTCTGGAAACACCATATATTTT. Its protein product is CASSERQDPSGNTIYF.

This sequence joins TRBV10-3 and TRBJ1-6, with D unclear. This CDR3 region has 13 residues. V gave up 5 bases and J gave up 5 bases, with 7 bases separating them. Germline V gives CDR1 ENHRY, CDR2 SYGVKD. Here the CDR3 reads CAISFTDNSPLHF. The DNA for the CDR3 is TGTGCCATCAGTTTTACAGATAATTCACCCCTCCACTTT.

The gene calls are TRBV7-9 and TRBJ1-2; D is possibly TRBD1 (5 bases). Germline CDR1 SEHNR, CDR2 FQNEAQ (reference sequence). The V gene lost 5 bases and the J gene lost 4 bases, with 20 bases spanning the gap. This CDR3 has 16 amino acids. The DNA for the CDR3 is TGTGCCAGCAGCCCTACCCTCGAAGGGGAAATCTATGGCTACACCTTC. It codes for CASSPTLEGEIYGYTF.

The chain is built from TRBV10-1 and TRBJ2-7; 8 bases fit TRBD1. Trimming removed 2 bases from V and 3 bases from J; junction bases left unmatched: 6. The CDR3 sequence is 15 residues long. Per the germline V gene, CDR1 is WNHNN and CDR2 is SYGVQD (reference sequence). The CDR3 spells CASSEGQGGFYEQYF. The CDR3 nucleotides are TGCGCCAGCAGTGAGGGACAGGGAGGTTTCTACGAGCAGTACTTC.

The chain uses TRBV7-9 and TRBJ2-1, with D perhaps TRBD1 or TRBD2 (6 bases each). The CDR3 is 14 residues long. Germline CDR1 SEHNR, CDR2 FQNEAQ (reference sequence). V gave up 6 bases and J gave up 8 bases, with 17 bases separating them. The CDR3 sequence: CASRWGAAGDEQFF. The CDR3, as DNA: TGTGCCAGCAGGTGGGGGGCGGCCGGGGATGAGCAGTTCTTC.

The CDR3 loop is CASSPGGNRGRSTEAFF. The CDR3 nucleotides are TGTGCCAGCAGCCCTGGTGGTAACAGGGGGCGAAGCACTGAAGCTTTCTTT. The chain couples TRBV5-4 to TRBJ1-1; 9 nucleotides match TRBD1. The CDR3 is 17 residues long. Germline assignment: CDR1 SGHNT and CDR2 YYREEE (reference sequence). V shed 4 bases, J shed 4 bases, and the junction held 14 bases outside the gene matches.

The chain couples TRBV15 to TRBJ1-1, with 7 nucleotides matching TRBD1. The V gene end was trimmed by 5 bases and the J gene end by 4 bases; junction bases not matched to a gene: 10. There are 15 residues in the CDR3. Germline V gives CDR1 LNHNV, CDR2 YYDKDF (reference sequence). The CDR3 loop is CATSPGGSGGTEAFF. The CDR3 DNA reads as TGTGCCACCAGCCCAGGGGGGTCAGGGGGCACTGAAGCTTTCTTT.

V is TRBV28 and J is TRBJ2-5; D could derive from TRBD1 or TRBD2 (5 bases each). With 4 bases removed from V and 0 bases from J, the gap between germline ends came to 9 bases. Germline V gene lookup returns CDR1 MDHEN and CDR2 SYDVKM. CDR3 size: 14 residues. This chain's CDR3 is CASSSGSYQETQYF. CDR3 nucleotides: TGTGCCAGCAGTTCAGGGAGCTACCAAGAGACCCAGTACTTC.

CDR3 protein: CASSELPSSYNEQFF. DNA of the CDR3: TGTGCCAGTAGTGAGCTCCCCAGCTCCTACAATGAGCAGTTCTTC. The V call is TRBV19, the J call TRBJ2-1; no definite D call. This CDR3 spans 15 amino acids. Germline V gives CDR1 LNHDA, CDR2 SQIVND (reference sequence). Trimming pared 5 bases from V and 0 bases from J, leaving 11 bases between.